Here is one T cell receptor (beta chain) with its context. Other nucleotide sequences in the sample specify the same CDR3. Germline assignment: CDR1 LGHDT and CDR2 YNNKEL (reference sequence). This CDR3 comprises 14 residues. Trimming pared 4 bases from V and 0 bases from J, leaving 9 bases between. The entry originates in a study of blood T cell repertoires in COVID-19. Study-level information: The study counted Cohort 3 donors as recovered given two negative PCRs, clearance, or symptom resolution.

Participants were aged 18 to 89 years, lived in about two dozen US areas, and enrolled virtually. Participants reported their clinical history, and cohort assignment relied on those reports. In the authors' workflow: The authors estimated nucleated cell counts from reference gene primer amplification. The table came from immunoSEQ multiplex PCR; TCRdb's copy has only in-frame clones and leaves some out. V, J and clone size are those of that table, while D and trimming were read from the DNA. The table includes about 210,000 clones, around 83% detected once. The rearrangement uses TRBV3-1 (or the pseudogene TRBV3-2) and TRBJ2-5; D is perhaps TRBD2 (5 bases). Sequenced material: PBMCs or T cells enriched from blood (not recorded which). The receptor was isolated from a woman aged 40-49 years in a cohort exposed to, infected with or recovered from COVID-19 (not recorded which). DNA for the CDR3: TGTGCCAGCAGCCGTACCGGGAACCAAGAGACCCAGTACTTC. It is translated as CASSRTGNQETQYF.